The 16 T cell receptor beta chains reported below all come from one sample, sequenced in a study of cytomegalovirus exposure and HLA in healthy donors. This table comes from immunoSEQ multiplex PCR, and its TCRdb copy is limited to in-frame clones, with some not included. Here the sample spans around 250,000 clones, 85% to 90% being singletons. Sequencing was carried out using PBMCs. All receptors come from a woman aged 18 to 35 in good health and CMV-seronegative.

The CDR3 protein is CASSDRTRANYEQYV. The CDR3 DNA follows: TGTGCCAGCAGTGATAGAACTAGAGCCAACTACGAGCAGTACGTC. The rearrangement joins TRBV6-1 to TRBJ2-7; D is possibly TRBD2 (5 bases). From germline, CDR1 is MNHNS and CDR2 SASEGT. The CDR3 has 15 residues. V lost 3 bases to trimming and J lost 3 bases, with 15 bases between them.

V gene TRBV5-6 combines with J gene TRBJ1-2; no reliable D call. Trimming left V 4 bases short and J 4 bases short, with 11 bases between. Germline V gene sequence: CDR1 SGHDT, CDR2 YYEEEE. The CDR3 extends over 13 amino acids. The CDR3 DNA is TGTGCCAGCAGCCCAACTTCCACCTATGGCTACACCTTC. Translation: CASSPTSTYGYTF.

The table lists this clone with a count of one. The chain links TRBV29-1 to TRBJ1-2, with D possibly being TRBD1 (5 bases). The CDR3 covers 14 residues. Germline lookup yields CDR1 SQVTM and CDR2 ANQGSEA. The germline V and J ends were trimmed by 3 bases and 1 base, with 12 bases remaining between them. CDR3 in amino acids: CSVDLFGGNYGYTF. CDR3 DNA sequence: TGCAGCGTTGATTTGTTCGGGGGTAACTATGGCTACACCTTC.

The chain employs TRBV28 and TRBJ1-2; 8 bases agree with TRBD1. With V trimmed by 6 bases and J by 3 bases, 6 bases remained unmatched. Germline V gene data show CDR1 as MDHEN and CDR2 as SYDVKM. This CDR3 is built from 14 residues. The CDR3 DNA reads as TGTGCCAGCAGACAGGACAGGGCGGACTATGGCTACACCTTC. It specifies CASRQDRADYGYTF.

V is TRBV19 and J is TRBJ2-7, with 11 bases fitting TRBD2. The CDR3 runs 16 residues. CDR1 is LNHDA and CDR2 is SQIVND in the germline V gene (reference sequence). Trimming removed 1 base from V and 0 bases from J; junction bases left unmatched: 2. The chain's CDR3 is CASSIGLAGSSYEQYF. As DNA, the CDR3 is TGTGCCAGTAGTATAGGACTAGCGGGAAGCTCCTACGAGCAGTACTTC.

The V gene is TRBV5-1, the J gene TRBJ2-2; TRBD1 is a possible D gene (5 bases). Germline V CDR1 and CDR2: SGHRS, YFSETQ. Trimming cost V 3 bases and J 1 base, with 16 bases left between them. The CDR3 is 17 residues long. CDR3 nucleotides: TGCGCCAGCAGCTGGAGACAGCTATTAGGGAACACCGGGGAGCTGTTTTTT. Its translation is CASSWRQLLGNTGELFF.

The rearrangement links TRBV7-6 to TRBJ1-5, with D possibly TRBD1 on 5 matching bases. Germline V lookup: CDR1 SGHVS, CDR2 FNYEAQ. The CDR3 totals 15 residues. V lost 1 base, J lost 4 bases, and 11 bases lay in between. The CDR3 reads CASSLGAGLNQPQHF. The CDR3 DNA is TGTGCCAGCAGCTTAGGGGCAGGGCTGAATCAGCCCCAGCATTTT.

The V call is TRBV19, the J call TRBJ1-1; TRBD1 matches 10 bases. V shed 4 bases, J shed 1 base, and the junction held 0 bases outside the gene matches. In germline, CDR1 is LNHDA, CDR2 SQIVND (reference sequence). The CDR3 contains 14 residues. The CDR3 here is CASSRDRGNTEAFF. The CDR3 DNA reads TGTGCCAGTAGTAGGGACAGGGGGAACACTGAAGCTTTCTTT.

This clone was seen only once. The chain links TRBV27 to TRBJ2-5; TRBD2 aligns across 8 bases. From germline, CDR1 is MNHEY and CDR2 SMNVEV (reference sequence). V shed 4 bases, J shed 4 bases, and the junction held 8 bases outside the gene matches. The CDR3 length is 15 residues. The CDR3 bases are TGTGCCAGCAGTTACAGCGGGGGTCCCGGAGAGACCCAGTACTTC. This encodes CASSYSGGPGETQYF.

The V gene is TRBV27, the J gene TRBJ2-5; perhaps TRBD2 as D (7 bases). Germline V gene sequence: CDR1 MNHEY, CDR2 SMNVEV (reference sequence). This CDR3 is built from 14 residues. Trimming stripped 7 bases from V and 5 bases from J, with 17 bases between. CDR3 residues: CASTPGAGVETQYF. The CDR3 nucleotides are TGTGCCAGCACCCCGGGGGCGGGGGTGGAGACCCAGTACTTC.

The rearrangement joins TRBV4-1 to TRBJ2-6; no reliable D call. V was clipped by 1 base and J by 0 bases, with 7 bases between them. Looked up from germline, CDR1 is MGHRA and CDR2 is YSYEKL. The CDR3 is made up of 16 amino acids. CDR3 protein: CASSQVWSSGANVLTF. CDR3 nucleotides: TGCGCCAGCAGCCAAGTCTGGAGCTCTGGGGCCAACGTCCTGACTTTC.

The chain is built from TRBV28 and TRBJ2-1; D is possibly TRBD1 (5 bases). The germline V and J ends were trimmed by 5 bases and 2 bases, with 13 bases remaining between them. CDR1 and CDR2 from the germline V gene are MDHEN and SYDVKM. This CDR3 is built from 15 residues. CDR3 in amino acids: CASSPSWGTYNEQFF. Written as DNA, the CDR3 is TGTGCCAGCAGTCCTTCCTGGGGCACCTACAATGAGCAGTTCTTC.

The chain couples TRBV2 to TRBJ2-1, with 9 bases matching TRBD2. The V and J ends lost 3 bases and 7 bases, in that order; junction bases with no gene match: 4. Germline V gene sequence: CDR1 SNHLY, CDR2 FYNNEI. This CDR3 region has 14 residues. DNA of the CDR3: TGTGCCAGCAGTGAGCGGGGGGGTAGAAATGAGCAGTTCTTC. It yields the protein CASSERGGRNEQFF.

The chain employs TRBV5-1 and TRBJ2-7; 9 nucleotides agree with TRBD2. Germline CDR1 reads SGHRS; CDR2 reads YFSETQ. The CDR3 has 15 amino acids. The trim removed 4 bases at V and 0 bases at J, leaving 5 bases unmatched. CDR3 nucleotide sequence: TGCGCCAGCAGCCCAATGACTAGCGGCTCCTACGAGCAGTACTTC. Its protein product is CASSPMTSGSYEQYF. Together with reference TRBV5-1 and TRBJ2-7, the CDR3 gives the full variable domain: KAGVTQTPRYLIKTRGQQVTLSCSPISGHRSVSWYQQTPGQGLQFLFEYFSETQRNKGNFPGRFSGRQFSNSRSEMNVSTLELGDSALYLCASSPMTSGSYEQYFGPGTRLTVT.

The chain combines TRBV28 with TRBJ1-5; 8 nucleotides agree with TRBD1. Germline V gives CDR1 MDHEN, CDR2 SYDVKM. This CDR3 has 14 amino acids. Unmatched junction bases numbered 6, after V lost 5 bases and J lost 6 bases. The CDR3 sequence: CASSPGTGFQPQHF. Written as DNA, the CDR3 is TGTGCCAGCAGTCCCGGGACAGGCTTTCAGCCCCAGCATTTT. Full variable domain (missing parts from reference TRBV28 and TRBJ1-5): DVKVTQSSRYLVKRTGEKVFLECVQDMDHENMFWYRQDPGLGLRLIYFSYDVKMKEKGDIPEGYSVSREKKERFSLILESASTNQTSMYLCASSPGTGFQPQHFGDGTRLSIL.

This clone was found a few times. V usage is TRBV6-5 and J usage is TRBJ1-2; possibly TRBD1 for D (6 bases). Germline CDR1 MNHEY, CDR2 SVGAGI. Trimming removed 4 bases at V and 8 bases at J, with 11 bases between. CDR3 length: 12 amino acids. The CDR3 reads CASSSGARGYTF. DNA of the CDR3: TGTGCCAGCAGTTCAGGGGCGAGGGGCTACACCTTC.